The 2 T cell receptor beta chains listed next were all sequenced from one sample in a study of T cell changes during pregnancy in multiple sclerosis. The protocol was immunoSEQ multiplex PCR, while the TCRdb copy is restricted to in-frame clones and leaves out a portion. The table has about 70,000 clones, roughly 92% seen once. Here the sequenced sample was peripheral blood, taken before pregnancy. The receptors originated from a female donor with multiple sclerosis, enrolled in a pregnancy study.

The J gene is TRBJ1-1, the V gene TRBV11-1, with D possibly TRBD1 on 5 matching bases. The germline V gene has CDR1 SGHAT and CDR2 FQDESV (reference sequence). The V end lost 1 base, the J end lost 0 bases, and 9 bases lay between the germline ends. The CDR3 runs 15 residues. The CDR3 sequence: CASSLGPGLNTEAFF. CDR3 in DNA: TGTGCCAGCAGCTTAGGCCCAGGGTTGAACACTGAAGCTTTCTTT. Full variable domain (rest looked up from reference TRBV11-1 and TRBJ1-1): EAEVAQSPRYKITEKSQAVAFWCDPISGHATLYWYRQILGQGPELLVQFQDESVVDDSQLPKDRFSAERLKGVDSTLKIQPAELGDSAMYLCASSLGPGLNTEAFFGQGTRLTVV.

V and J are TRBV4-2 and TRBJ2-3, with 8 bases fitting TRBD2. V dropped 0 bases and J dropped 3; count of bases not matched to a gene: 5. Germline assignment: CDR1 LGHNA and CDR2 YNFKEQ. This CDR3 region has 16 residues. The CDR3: CASSQDAAGETDTQYF. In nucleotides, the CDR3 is TGTGCCAGCAGCCAAGATGCAGCGGGAGAGACAGATACGCAGTATTTT.